Listed here are 6 T cell receptor beta chains from one sample, sequenced in a study of T cells after yellow fever vaccination. TCRdb re-derived calls from the 5' RACE reads in MiXCR, one entry per CDR3 protein. Altogether some 320,000 distinct CDR3 sequences are present, roughly 4.3% being singletons, with the ten largest covering roughly 24%. The material sequenced was PBMCs, taken 5 days after the yellow fever booster vaccination. The receptors were gathered from a man younger than 35 who received the YFV17D yellow fever vaccine.

CDR3 in amino acids: CASSDPGGSNQPQHF. Written as DNA, the CDR3 is TGCGCCAGCAGTGATCCCGGGGGTAGCAATCAGCCCCAGCATTTT. The gene calls are TRBV10-2 and TRBJ1-5; D is perhaps TRBD1 (5 bases). The V gene lost 3 bases and the J gene lost 0 bases, with 9 bases spanning the gap. Germline V gene lookup returns CDR1 WSHSY and CDR2 SAAADI. This CDR3 is 15 amino acids long.

This clonotype showed up just a few times. The rearrangement links TRBV5-6 to TRBJ2-3; 7 nucleotides align to TRBD2. The J segment lost 2 bases and the V segment lost 5 bases, leaving 5 bases of the junction unmatched. The CDR3 has 14 amino acids. Germline V gene lookup returns CDR1 SGHDT and CDR2 YYEEEE. The CDR3 coding sequence is TGTGCCAGCAGATCAGCGGGGCCCACAGATACGCAGTATTTT. It yields the protein CASRSAGPTDTQYF.

This clonotype was detected a few times. This chain joins TRBV6-5 and TRBJ2-3; D not resolved. V shed 3 bases and J shed 2 bases, with 9 bases lying between them. The CDR3 contains 14 residues. The germline CDR1 and CDR2 sequences are MNHEY and SVGAGI. The CDR3 loop is CASSYNAYTDTQYF. The DNA for the CDR3 is TGTGCCAGCAGTTATAACGCATACACAGATACGCAGTATTTT.

This clonotype was seen more than once but under ten times. J is TRBJ2-7 and V is TRBV28; D unresolved. From germline, CDR1 is MDHEN and CDR2 SYDVKM. The CDR3 spans 12 residues. V lost 4 bases, J lost 2 bases, and 6 bases lay in between. In DNA, the CDR3 is TGTGCCAGCAGTTCCTTGCCCTACGAGCAGTACGTC. It is translated as CASSSLPYEQYV.

The chain uses TRBV7-9 and TRBJ1-6; maybe TRBD1 (6 bases). V was trimmed by 5 bases and J by 13 bases, leaving 15 bases between them. Germline V gene lookup returns CDR1 SEHNR and CDR2 FQNEAQ (reference sequence). The CDR3 spans 13 residues. CDR3 bases: TGTGCCAGCAGCGCAGGGGAGCGTGTGCCCCTCCACTTT. The encoded protein is CASSAGERVPLHF.

The chain has TRBV20-1 and TRBJ1-1; 8 bases fit TRBD1. J was trimmed by 4 bases and V by 0 bases; bases with no gene match: 10. There are 16 residues in the CDR3. The germline gives CDR1 DFQATT, CDR2 SNEGSKA (reference sequence). The CDR3 protein is CSARDLAGGEFTEAFF. CDR3 nucleotide sequence: TGCAGTGCTAGAGATCTCGCAGGGGGCGAGTTCACTGAAGCTTTCTTT.